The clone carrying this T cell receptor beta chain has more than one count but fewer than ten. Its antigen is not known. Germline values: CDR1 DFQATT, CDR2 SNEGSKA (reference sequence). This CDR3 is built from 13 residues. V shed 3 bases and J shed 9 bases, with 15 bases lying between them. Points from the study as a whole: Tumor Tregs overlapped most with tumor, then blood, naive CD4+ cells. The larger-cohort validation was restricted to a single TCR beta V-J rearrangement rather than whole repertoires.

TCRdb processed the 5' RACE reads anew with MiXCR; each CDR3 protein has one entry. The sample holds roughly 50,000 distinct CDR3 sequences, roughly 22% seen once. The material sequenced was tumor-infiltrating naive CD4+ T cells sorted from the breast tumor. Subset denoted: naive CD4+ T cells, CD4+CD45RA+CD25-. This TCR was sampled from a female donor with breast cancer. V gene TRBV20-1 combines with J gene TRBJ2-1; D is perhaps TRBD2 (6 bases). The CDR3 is CSASLGLEGEQFF. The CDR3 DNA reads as TGCAGTGCTAGTTTGGGACTCGAGGGTGAGCAGTTCTTC.